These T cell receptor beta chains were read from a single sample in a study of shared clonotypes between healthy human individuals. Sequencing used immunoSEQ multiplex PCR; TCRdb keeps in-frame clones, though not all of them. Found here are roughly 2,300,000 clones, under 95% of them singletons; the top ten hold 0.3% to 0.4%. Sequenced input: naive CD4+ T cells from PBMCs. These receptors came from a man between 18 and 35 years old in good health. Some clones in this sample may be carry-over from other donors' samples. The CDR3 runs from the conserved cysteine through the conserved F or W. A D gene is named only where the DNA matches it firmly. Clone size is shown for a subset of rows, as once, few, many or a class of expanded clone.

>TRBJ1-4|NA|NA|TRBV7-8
TGTGCCAGCAGCTTAGTAGGAGCGGGGGAAGAAAAACTGTTTTTT
CASSLVGAGEEKLFF
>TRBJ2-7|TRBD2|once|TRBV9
TGTGCCAGCAGCGTAGACGTTCTAGCGGGAGGCGAGCAGTACTTC
CASSVDVLAGGEQYF
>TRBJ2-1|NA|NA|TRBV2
TGTGCCAGCAGTGAAGCGCTTCTTAGCAGGCAGTTCTTC
CASSEALLSRQFF
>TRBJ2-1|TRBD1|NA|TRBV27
TGTGCCAGCAGTTTTTGGACAGGGAAAAATGAGCAGTTCTTC
CASSFWTGKNEQFF
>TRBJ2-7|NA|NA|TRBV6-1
TGTGCCAGCAGTGGGGGTCGGAGCCTCCACGAGCAGTACTTC
CASSGGRSLHEQYF
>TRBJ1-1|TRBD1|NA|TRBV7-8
TGTGCCAGCAGCTTAGACAGGGGAAGGATGAACACTGAAGCTTTCTTT
CASSLDRGRMNTEAFF
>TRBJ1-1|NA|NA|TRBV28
TGTGCCAGCCAGGGGTCCAACACTGAAGCTTTCTTT
CASQGSNTEAFF
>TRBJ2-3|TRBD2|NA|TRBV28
TGTGCCAGCAGTTCAGGGGGGACTAGCGCCTACACAGATACGCAGTATTTT
CASSSGGTSAYTDTQYF
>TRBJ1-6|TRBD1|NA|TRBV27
TGTGCCAGCCGATTAAACAGGGGCGCGGATTCACCCCTCCACTTT
CASRLNRGADSPLHF
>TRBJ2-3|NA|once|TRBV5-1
TGCGCCAGCAGCCTTAGCGATCGCACAGATACGCAGTATTTT
CASSLSDRTDTQYF
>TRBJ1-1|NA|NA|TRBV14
TGTGCCAGCAGCCGAGGACTGTCCTTGGTGGCTTTCTTT
CASSRGLSLVAFF
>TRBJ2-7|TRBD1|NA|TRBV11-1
TGTGCCAGCAGCTTACCGGGACAGGGGGCAGACAACGAGCAGTACTTC
CASSLPGQGADNEQYF
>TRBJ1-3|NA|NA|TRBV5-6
TGTGCCAGCTCCCGATCGATACTTAAGGGACAAACCTCTGGAAACACCATATATTTT
CASSRSILKGQTSGNTIYF
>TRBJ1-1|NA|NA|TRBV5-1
TGCGCCAGCAGCTTGGGGTACACCGCGATCCAGAACACTGAAGCTTTCTTT
CASSLGYTAIQNTEAFF
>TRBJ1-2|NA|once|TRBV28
TGTGCCAGCAACAAGGGATCTCTGGTCTATGGCTACACCTTC
CASNKGSLVYGYTF
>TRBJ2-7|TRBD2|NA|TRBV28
TGTGCCAGCAGTTTAGCGGGAGCGACTTTGGCCTACGAGCAGTACTTC
CASSLAGATLAYEQYF
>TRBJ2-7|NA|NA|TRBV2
TGTGCCAGCAGTGTTCGGGGCTACGAGCAGTACTTC
CASSVRGYEQYF
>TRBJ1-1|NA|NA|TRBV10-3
TGTGCCATCAGTGAGTCGGGGGGTGAAGCTTTCTTT
CAISESGGEAFF
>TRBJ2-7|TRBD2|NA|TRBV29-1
TGCAGCGTTCGGGTAGCGGGAGGACCGGGGGAGCAGTACTTC
CSVRVAGGPGEQYF
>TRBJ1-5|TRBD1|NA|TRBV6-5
TGTGCCAGCAGAACCGACAGGGCCAATCAGCCCCAGCATTTT
CASRTDRANQPQHF
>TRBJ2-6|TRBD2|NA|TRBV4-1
TGCGCCAGCAGCCCAGGGGGGCTAGCGGGGTCTGGGGCCAACGTCCTGACTTTC
CASSPGGLAGSGANVLTF
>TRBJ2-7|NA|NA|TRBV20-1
TGCAGTGCTACACTGGCCTACGAGCAGTACTTC
CSATLAYEQYF
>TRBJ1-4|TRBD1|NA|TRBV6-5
TGTGCCAGCAAAACACCGGGACAGCTTAATGAAAAACTGTTTTTT
CASKTPGQLNEKLFF
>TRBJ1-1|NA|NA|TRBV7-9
TGTGCCAGCAGCTTAGATCTGGGGGACACTGAAGCTTTCTTT
CASSLDLGDTEAFF
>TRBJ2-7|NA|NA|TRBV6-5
TGTGCCAGCAGTTACCCGGGCGATACGGGCTACGAGCAGTACTTC
CASSYPGDTGYEQYF
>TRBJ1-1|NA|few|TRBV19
TGTGCCAGTAGTATCGGGACTTGGAACACTGAAGCTTTCTTT
CASSIGTWNTEAFF
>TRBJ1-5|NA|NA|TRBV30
TGTGCCTGGAGTGTACGTGGGCCCCAGCATTTT
CAWSVRGPQHF
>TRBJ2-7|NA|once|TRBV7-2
TGTGCCAGCAGCTTAAGTCCAGGGCGGAACGAGCAGTACTTC
CASSLSPGRNEQYF
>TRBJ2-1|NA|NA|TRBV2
TGTGCCTCCCTTGAAAGGTGGGTAGCGGCGCTCAATGAGCAGTTCTTC
CASLERWVAALNEQFF
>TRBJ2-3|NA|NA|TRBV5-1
TGCGCCAGCAGCGACGGTAGGGGGGCGAACACAGATACGCAGTATTTT
CASSDGRGANTDTQYF
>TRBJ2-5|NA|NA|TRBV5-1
TGCGCCAGCAGCTTGGGCGACCGACAAGAAAAGGAGACCCAGTACTTC
CASSLGDRQEKETQYF
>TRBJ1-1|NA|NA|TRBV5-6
TGTGCCAGCAGCTTGGCGGGCAGAGCGAACACTGAAGCTTTCTTT
CASSLAGRANTEAFF
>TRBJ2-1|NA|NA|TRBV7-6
TGTGCCAGCAGCTTATGGACCAGGGGTGATGAGCAGTTCTTC
CASSLWTRGDEQFF
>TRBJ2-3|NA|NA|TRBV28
TGTGCCAGCGGAGGGAGTTCCACAGATACGCAGTATTTT
CASGGSSTDTQYF
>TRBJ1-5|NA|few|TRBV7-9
TGTGCCAGCCAGAGGGATAGCAATCAGCCCCAGCATTTT
CASQRDSNQPQHF
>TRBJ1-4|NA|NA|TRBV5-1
TGCGCCAGCAGCTTGTCCCCAGGAAGAAATGAAAAACTGTTTTTT
CASSLSPGRNEKLFF
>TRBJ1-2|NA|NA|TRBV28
TGTGCCAGCAGTTTATCCCTTCGTGGGGAGTATGGCTACACCTTC
CASSLSLRGEYGYTF
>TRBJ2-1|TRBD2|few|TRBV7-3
TGTGCCAGCAGCTTAAGGGGCCTAGCGGGAGCCAATGAGCAGTTCTTC
CASSLRGLAGANEQFF
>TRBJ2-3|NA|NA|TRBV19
TGTGCCAGTACTACTGGGCGGACGCCCACAGATACGCAGTATTTT
CASTTGRTPTDTQYF
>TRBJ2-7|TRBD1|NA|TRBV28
TGTGCCAGCACCACCGGGACAGAAGGCTACGAGCAGTACTTC
CASTTGTEGYEQYF
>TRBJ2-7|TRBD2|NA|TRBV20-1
TGCAGTGCTGGAGGGAGGGATGCGTACTTC
CSAGGRDAYF
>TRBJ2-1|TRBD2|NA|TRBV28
TGTGCCAGCAGTTGGACTAGCGTCAGCTCCTACAATGAGCAGTTCTTC
CASSWTSVSSYNEQFF
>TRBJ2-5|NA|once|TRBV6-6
TGTGCCAGCAGTCCCCAGGGAGAGACCCAGTACTTC
CASSPQGETQYF
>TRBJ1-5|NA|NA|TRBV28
TGTGCCAGCAGTCCCCTTCATTTGAAACAGGTCAATAGCAATCAGCCCCAGCATTTT
CASSPLHLKQVNSNQPQHF
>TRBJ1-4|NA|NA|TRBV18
TGTGCCAGCTCACCGGGCGGGGGCGCCGCTAATGAAAAACTGTTTTTT
CASSPGGGAANEKLFF
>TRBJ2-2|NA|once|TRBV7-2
TGTGCCAGCAGCCTCCGTGGGGCAAAAGGGGAGCTGTTTTTT
CASSLRGAKGELFF
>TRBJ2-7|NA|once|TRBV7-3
TGTGCCAGCAGCTCCTCCAGGGATACGCACGAGCAGTACTTC
CASSSSRDTHEQYF
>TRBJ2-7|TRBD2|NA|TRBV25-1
TGTGCCAGCAGTGAACTCAGCGGGAGATCCTACGAGCAGTACTTC
CASSELSGRSYEQYF
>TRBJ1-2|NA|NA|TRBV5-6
TGTGCCAGCAGCCGAGGGAACTATGGCTACACCTTC
CASSRGNYGYTF
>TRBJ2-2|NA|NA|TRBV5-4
TGTGCCAGCAGGTCAATTGGGAACACCGGGGAGCTGTTTTTT
CASRSIGNTGELFF
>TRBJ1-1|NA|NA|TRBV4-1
TGCGCCAGCAGCCAAAACAGCTGGGGCACTGAAGCTTTCTTT
CASSQNSWGTEAFF
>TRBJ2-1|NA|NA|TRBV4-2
TGTGCCAGCAGCCAAGGTCATTGGGCTCGTACTTACAATGAGCAGTTCTTC
CASSQGHWARTYNEQFF
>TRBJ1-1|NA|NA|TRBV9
TGTGCCAGCAGCCCTAGCATCAGAAACACTGAAGCTTTCTTT
CASSPSIRNTEAFF
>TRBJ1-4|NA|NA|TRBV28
TGTGCCAGCAGTAACGGGGGGAAGGCTAATGAAAAACTGTTTTTT
CASSNGGKANEKLFF
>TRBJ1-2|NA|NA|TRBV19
TGTGCCAGTAGTATTGGAGGGTACTATGGCTACACCTTC
CASSIGGYYGYTF
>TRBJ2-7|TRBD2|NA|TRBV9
TGTGCCAGCAGCCCCCTCTCGCTAGCGGCCACCTACGAGCAGTACTTC
CASSPLSLAATYEQYF
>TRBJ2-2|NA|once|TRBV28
TGTGCCAGCCGTCCGACGACTCGCCTCGGGGAGCTGTTTTTT
CASRPTTRLGELFF
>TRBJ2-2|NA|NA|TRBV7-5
TGTGTCAGAAGCTTACTTGGGAGGGGGAACACCGGGGAGCTGTTTTTT
CVRSLLGRGNTGELFF
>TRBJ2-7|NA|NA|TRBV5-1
TGCGCCAGCAGCCTATCGGGGGTCTCGTCCTACGAGCAGTACTTC
CASSLSGVSSYEQYF
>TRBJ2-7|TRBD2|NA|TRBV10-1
TGCGCCAGCAGCTCCACCTGGGGTAGCGGGACCTACGAGCAGTACTTC
CASSSTWGSGTYEQYF